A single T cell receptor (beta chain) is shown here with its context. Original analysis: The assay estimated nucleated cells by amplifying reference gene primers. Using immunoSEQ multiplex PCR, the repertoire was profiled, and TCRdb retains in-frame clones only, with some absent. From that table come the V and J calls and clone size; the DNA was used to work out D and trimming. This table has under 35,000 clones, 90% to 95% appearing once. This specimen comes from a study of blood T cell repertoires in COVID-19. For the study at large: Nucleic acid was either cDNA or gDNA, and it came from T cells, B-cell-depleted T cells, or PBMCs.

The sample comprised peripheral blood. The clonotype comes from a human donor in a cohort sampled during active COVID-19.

The CDR3 loop is CASSPGQLSTDTQYF. As DNA, the CDR3 is TGTGCCAGCAGCCCGGGACAGCTTAGCACAGATACGCAGTATTTT. This rearrangement joins TRBV7-4 to TRBJ2-3; TRBD1 matches 7 bases. Trimming took 5 bases from V and 0 from J; bases not matched to a gene: 5. This CDR3 is built from 15 residues. The germline V gene has CDR1 SGHVT and CDR2 SQSDAQ. Full variable domain (rest looked up from reference TRBV7-4 and TRBJ2-3): GAGVSQSPRYKVAKRGRDVALRCDSISGHVTLYWYRQTLGQGSEVLTYSQSDAQRDKSGRPSGRFSAERPERSVSTLKIQRTEQGDSAVYLCASSPGQLSTDTQYFGPGTRLTVL.